This T cell receptor (beta chain) was retrieved from a study of T cells in Graves' hyperthyroidism and ophthalmopathy. Germline V gene data show CDR1 as LNHDA and CDR2 as SQIVND (reference sequence). V shed 10 bases and J 2 bases; nucleotides not matched to a gene: 3. The CDR3 loop spans 13 amino acids. Calling Graves' hyperthyroidism stable meant ophthalmopathy did not progress within 18 months. The PBMCs studied were ones that came from about 10 ml fresh peripheral blood. Study observations and caveats: Researchers report that a 13 V-J model separated ophthalmopathy from stable hyperthyroidism.

Researchers took RNA transcripts and amplified the TCR beta CDR3 regions from them. In the first-round RT-PCR of the TCR CDR3, the HTBI primer set was used. In TCRdb, the multiplex PCR reads were re-called with MiXCR into one record per CDR3 protein. The data contain more than 550,000 distinct CDR3 sequences, 17% of them singletons. As concerns this clonotype: Its antigen is not identified.

This clonotype originated in a man in his fifties with Graves' hyperthyroidism. Sequenced material: blood. The chain joins TRBV19 to TRBJ2-3; 10 nucleotides line up with TRBD2. This CDR3 reads CAILAGDTDTQYF. For the CDR3, the DNA is TGTGCCATTCTAGCGGGGGACACAGATACGCAGTATTTT.